Presented here are 9 T cell receptor beta chains from one specimen sequenced in a study of read filtering for tumor transcriptome and immune sequencing. This library used roughly 400 ng RNA and molecular barcoded adaptors spanning alpha/delta and beta/gamma chains. TCRdb called the reads again in MiXCR, with one record for every CDR3 protein. The data show about 23,000 distinct CDR3 sequences, with around 13% seen just once and 60% to 80% held by the top ten. The sequencing sample was made of a population of CD138-negative cells sorted from bone marrow. The receptors shown here come from a donor aged 40 or over with multiple myeloma.

This clonotype was picked up many times. This CDR3 reads CAIGTGSYEQYF. DNA of the CDR3: TGTGCCATCGGGACGGGCTCCTACGAGCAGTACTTC. This chain links TRBV10-3 with TRBJ2-7; TRBD1 or TRBD2 may be the D gene (5 bases each). The V gene lost 8 bases and the J gene lost 0 bases, with 8 bases spanning the gap. The CDR3 has 12 amino acids. Germline V gene lookup returns CDR1 ENHRY and CDR2 SYGVKD.

Many counts were recorded for this clonotype. The chain uses TRBV20-1 and TRBJ2-5, with TRBD2 matching 7 bases. After removal of 5 bases from V and 0 bases from J, the junction contained 3 bases not matched to a gene. CDR3 length: 13 amino acids. CDR1 is DFQATT and CDR2 is SNEGSKA in the germline V gene (reference sequence). The DNA of the CDR3 is TGCAGTGCTCCCGGGAGGTACCAAGAGACCCAGTACTTC. It is translated as CSAPGRYQETQYF.

The sample holds many counts of this clonotype. This chain uses TRBV7-9 with TRBJ2-5, with TRBD2 matching over 7 bases. Trimming took 0 bases from V and 3 from J; bases not matched to a gene: 7. This CDR3 is 16 amino acids long. The germline V gene encodes CDR1 SEHNR and CDR2 FQNEAQ (reference sequence). The CDR3 sequence is CASSLALRDYKETQYF. CDR3 nucleotides: TGTGCCAGCAGCTTAGCGCTTAGGGACTATAAAGAGACCCAGTACTTC. The entire variable domain, with the rest obtained from reference TRBV7-9 and TRBJ2-5, is as follows: DTGVSQNPRHKITKRGQNVTFRCDPISEHNRLYWYRQTLGQGPEFLTYFQNEAQLEKSRLLSDRFSAERPKGSFSTLEIQRTEQGDSAMYLCASSLALRDYKETQYFGPGTRLLVL.

As to this clonotype: Compared with germline, one end of the junction differs, possibly owing to a read error. The chain recombines TRBV6-2 or TRBV6-3 with TRBJ2-1; the match to TRBD2 covers 12 bases. CDR3 length: 17 residues. In germline, CDR1 is MNHEY, CDR2 SVGEGT. The CDR3 DNA reads as TGTGCCAGCAGTTCCGGACTAGCGGGACCACCCTACAATGAGCAGTTGTTC. Translating it yields CASSSGLAGPPYNEQLF.

This clonotype was detected many times. The chain combines TRBV9 with TRBJ2-2, with 7 nucleotides matching TRBD2. The CDR3 covers 15 residues. Germline assignment: CDR1 SGDLS and CDR2 YYNGEE. Losses at the gene ends were 0 bases for V and 3 bases for J; bases not matched to a gene: 2. The CDR3 DNA sequence: TGTGCCAGCAGCGTAGGGGAGGGGTACACCGGGGAGCTGTTTTTT. Translated, it gives CASSVGEGYTGELFF.

This clonotype was seen at least ten times. The chain joins TRBV20-1 to TRBJ2-3, with 7 bases aligning to TRBD2. V lost 4 bases to trimming and J lost 1 base; unmatched junction nucleotides: 5. Per the germline V gene, CDR1 is DFQATT and CDR2 is SNEGSKA (reference sequence). The CDR3 has 14 amino acids. Here the CDR3 DNA reads TGCAGTGCTACCACGCGGGAGCGCACAGATACGCAGTATTTT. Residues: CSATTRERTDTQYF.

This clonotype occurred many times. The chain uses TRBV3-1 and TRBJ2-1, with 9 bases matching TRBD2. V was clipped by 4 bases and J by 2 bases; unmatched bases: 15. Germline CDR1 LGHDT, CDR2 YNNKEL (reference sequence). This CDR3 region has 19 residues. The CDR3 spells CASSLRPPPQREAYNEQFF. The DNA for the CDR3 is TGTGCCAGCAGCCTACGGCCCCCCCCTCAGCGGGAGGCCTACAATGAGCAGTTCTTC.

This clonotype showed up many times. The chain links TRBV28 to TRBJ2-7, with D unclear. Trimming took 6 bases from V and 0 from J, leaving 6 bases between them. In germline, CDR1 is MDHEN, CDR2 SYDVKM. The CDR3 is made up of 12 amino acids. CDR3 loop: CASSWDSYEQYF. CDR3 sequence (DNA): TGTGCCAGCAGCTGGGACTCCTACGAGCAGTACTTC.

As to this clonotype: The junction departs from the called germline gene at one end, perhaps through a read error. The chain has TRBV20-1 and TRBJ2-7; D is ambiguous. CDR1 and CDR2 (germline): DFQATT, SNEGSKA (reference sequence). This CDR3 spans 14 amino acids. The chain's CDR3 is CSARDLGKRYEQDF. The DNA of the CDR3 is TGCAGTGCTAGAGATCTGGGGAAACGTTACGAGCAGGACTTC.